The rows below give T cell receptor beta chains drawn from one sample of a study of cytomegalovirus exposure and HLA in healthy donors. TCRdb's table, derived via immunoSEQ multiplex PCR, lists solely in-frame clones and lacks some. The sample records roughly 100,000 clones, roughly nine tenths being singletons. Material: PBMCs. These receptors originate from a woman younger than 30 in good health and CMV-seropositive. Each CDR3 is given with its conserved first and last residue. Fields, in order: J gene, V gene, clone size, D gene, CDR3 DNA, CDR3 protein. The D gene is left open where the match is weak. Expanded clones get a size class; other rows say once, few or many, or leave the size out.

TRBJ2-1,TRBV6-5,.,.,TGTGCCAGCAGTTACTCGGGCCCACTTAGAAACAATGAGCAGTTCTTC,CASSYSGPLRNNEQFF
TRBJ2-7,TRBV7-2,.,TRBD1,TGTGCCAGCAGCTCAGCCGGGACAGGGACTTACGAGCAGTACTTC,CASSSAGTGTYEQYF
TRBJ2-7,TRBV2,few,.,TGTGCCAGCAGTGACAGCTCCTACGAGCAGTACTTC,CASSDSSYEQYF
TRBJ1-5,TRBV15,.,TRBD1,TGTGCCACCACGACAGGGGACAATCAGCCCCAGCATTTT,CATTTGDNQPQHF
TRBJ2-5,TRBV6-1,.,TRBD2,TGTGCCAGCAGTGAAAAGACTAGCGGGGGGGCCGGGAAGACCCAGTACTTC,CASSEKTSGGAGKTQYF
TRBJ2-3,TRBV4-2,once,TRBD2,TGTGCCAGCAGCCAATCCGGGACTAGCTTGGATACGCAGTATTTT,CASSQSGTSLDTQYF
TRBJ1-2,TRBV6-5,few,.,TGTGCCAGCAGGTTGGACACCTTCGGCTATGGCTACACCTTC,CASRLDTFGYGYTF
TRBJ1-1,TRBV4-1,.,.,TGCGCCAGCAGCAATCCCCTACGGAACACTGAAGCTTTCTTT,CASSNPLRNTEAFF
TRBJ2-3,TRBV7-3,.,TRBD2,TGTGCCAGCAGCTTATTTAGCGGGAGAACAGATACGCAGTATTTT,CASSLFSGRTDTQYF
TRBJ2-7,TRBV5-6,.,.,TGTGCCGGCAGCCCTTGGCCATCCTACGAGCAGTACTTC,CAGSPWPSYEQYF
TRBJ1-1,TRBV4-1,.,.,TGCGCCAGCAGCCCCATCGGGACTGAAGCTTTCTTT,CASSPIGTEAFF
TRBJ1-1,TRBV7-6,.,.,TGTGCCAGCAGCTTAGGCGGGATGAACACTGAAGCTTTCTTT,CASSLGGMNTEAFF
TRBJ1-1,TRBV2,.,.,TGTGCCAGCAGTGAAGCGGTGGGGGGGGCGGAGGAAGCTTTCTTT,CASSEAVGGAEEAFF
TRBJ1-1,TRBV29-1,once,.,TGCAGCGCTACAAGGACCACAGGGAACACTGAAGCTTTCTTT,CSATRTTGNTEAFF
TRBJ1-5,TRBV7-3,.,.,TGTGCCAGCAGCTTATATGGCAATCAGCCCCAGCATTTT,CASSLYGNQPQHF
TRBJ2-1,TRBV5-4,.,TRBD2,TGTGCCAGCAGCTCCTCCGCTAGCGGGGAGTGGGGGCAGTTCTTC,CASSSSASGEWGQFF
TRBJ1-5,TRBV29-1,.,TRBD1,TGCAGCGTCGCCGGACAGGGCAATCAGCCCCAGCATTTT,CSVAGQGNQPQHF
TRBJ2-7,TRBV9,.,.,TGTGCCAGCCGGGTCCCCAGGAGGGACAGAGCCTACGAGCAGTACTTC,CASRVPRRDRAYEQYF
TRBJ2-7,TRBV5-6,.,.,TGTGCCAGCAGCAACCCCGGCGAGCAGTACTTC,CASSNPGEQYF
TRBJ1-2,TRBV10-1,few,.,TGCGCCAGCAGTGAGTCGGCGGGCTATGGCTACACCTTC,CASSESAGYGYTF
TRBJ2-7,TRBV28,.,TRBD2,TGTGCCAGCAGAGGACTAGCGGCTACCTACGAGCAGTACTTC,CASRGLAATYEQYF
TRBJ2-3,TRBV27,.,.,TGTGCCAGCAGTTTACTAGAGTCCACAGATACGCAGTATTTT,CASSLLESTDTQYF
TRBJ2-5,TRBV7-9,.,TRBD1,TGTGCCAGCAGCTTAGGGACAGGACAAGAGACCCAGTACTTC,CASSLGTGQETQYF
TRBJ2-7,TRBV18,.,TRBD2,TGTGCCAGCTCAGTCGGGACTAGCGGATCAGTCTCCTACGAGCAGTACTTC,CASSVGTSGSVSYEQYF
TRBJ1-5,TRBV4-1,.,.,TGCGCCAGCAGCCAAACGGACACGGGGGGCCAGCCCCAGCATTTT,CASSQTDTGGQPQHF
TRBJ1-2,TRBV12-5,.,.,TGTGCTAGTGGTTTGGCACAGGGTTATGGCTACACCTTC,CASGLAQGYGYTF
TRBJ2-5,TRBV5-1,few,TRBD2,TGCGCCAGCAGCTCGGGGCGGGAGGGCCGAACCCAGTACTTC,CASSSGREGRTQYF
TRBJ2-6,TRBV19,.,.,TGTGCCAGTAGCCAATCTGGGGCCAACGTCCTGACTTTC,CASSQSGANVLTF
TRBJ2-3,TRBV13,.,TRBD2,TGTGCCAGCAGCCCCCTCAGCGGGGGGGCGGGAGATACGCAGTATTTT,CASSPLSGGAGDTQYF
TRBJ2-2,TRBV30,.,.,TGTGCCTGGAACCGAGCGAGGTACACCGGGGAGCTGTTTTTT,CAWNRARYTGELFF
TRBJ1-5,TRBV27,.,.,TGTGCCAGCAGTCCGCGATGGGGAACAGGGCCCCAGCATTTT,CASSPRWGTGPQHF
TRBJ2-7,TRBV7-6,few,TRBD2,TGTGCCAGCAGCTTGAGGCGGGAGGGCCCATACGAGCAGTACTTC,CASSLRREGPYEQYF
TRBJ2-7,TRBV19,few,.,TGTGCCAGTAGTATCCGGCGAAGCTGGGCCTCCGAGCAGTACTTC,CASSIRRSWASEQYF
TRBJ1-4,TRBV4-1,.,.,TGCGCCAGCAGCCAAATATTAAATGAAAAACTGTTTTTT,CASSQILNEKLFF
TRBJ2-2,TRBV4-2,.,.,TGTGCCAGCAGCCCCGGACAGATCTCGGGCGGGGAGCTGTTTTTT,CASSPGQISGGELFF
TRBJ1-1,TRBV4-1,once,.,TGCGCCAGCAGCCGGGTTATAGGAGTTAAGCAAGCTTTCTTT,CASSRVIGVKQAFF
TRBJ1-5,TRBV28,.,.,TGTGCCAGCAGTTTACCCACGGGGGAGGTCAGTCAGCCCCAGCATTTT,CASSLPTGEVSQPQHF
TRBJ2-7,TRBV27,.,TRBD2,TGTGCCAGCAGCCTCACCGGGAGGCCCTACGAGCAGTACTTC,CASSLTGRPYEQYF
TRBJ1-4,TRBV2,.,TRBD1,TGTGCCAGCAGGAAGGGGACAGTGCGAAATGAAAAACTGTTTTTT,CASRKGTVRNEKLFF
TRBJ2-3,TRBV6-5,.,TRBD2,TGTGCCAGCAGTTACTCTTCTAGCGGGAGTGCAGATACGCAGTATTTT,CASSYSSSGSADTQYF
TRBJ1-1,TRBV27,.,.,TGTGCCAGCAGTTTTCAGGGTTCGGGGGCTGAAGCTTTCTTT,CASSFQGSGAEAFF
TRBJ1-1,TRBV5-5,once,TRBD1,TGTGCCAGCAGCTTGGCTGGACAGGAGAACACTGAAGCTTTCTTT,CASSLAGQENTEAFF
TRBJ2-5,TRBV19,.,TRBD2,TGTGCCAGTAGTATAGATGGGCGGGGGGCCAGCGGAGAGACCCAGTACTTC,CASSIDGRGASGETQYF
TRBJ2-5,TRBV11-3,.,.,TGTGCCAGCAGCTTAGTTAGCGAGGAGACCCAGTACTTC,CASSLVSEETQYF
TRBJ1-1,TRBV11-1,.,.,TGTGCCAGCAGCTCGGGAGCTAACACTGAAGCTTTCTTT,CASSSGANTEAFF
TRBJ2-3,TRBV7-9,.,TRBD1,TGTGCCAGCAGCTTTCAGGCAGGGGGAGCTGCAGATACGCAGTATTTT,CASSFQAGGAADTQYF
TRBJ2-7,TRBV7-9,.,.,TGTGCCAGCAGCGGGGGCTTCCCGACCTACGAGCAGTACTTC,CASSGGFPTYEQYF
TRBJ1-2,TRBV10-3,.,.,TGTGCCATCACCCAGGACAAAAACTATGGCTACACCTTC,CAITQDKNYGYTF
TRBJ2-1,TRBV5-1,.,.,TGCGCCAGCAGCTTGGGACAAAATACCTACAATGAGCAGTTCTTC,CASSLGQNTYNEQFF
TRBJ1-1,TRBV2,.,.,TGTGCCAGCAGTAAACTGACAGGCACAGGCACTGAAGCTTTCTTT,CASSKLTGTGTEAFF
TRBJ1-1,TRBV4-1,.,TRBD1,TGCGCCAGTAGAAGGACAGGGGACACTGAAGCTTTCTTT,CASRRTGDTEAFF
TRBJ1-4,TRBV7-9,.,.,TGTGCCAGCAGCCCGCTAGGGGGACCTGAAAAACTGTTTTTT,CASSPLGGPEKLFF
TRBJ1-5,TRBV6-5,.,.,TGTGCCAGCAGTACGGACTATAGCAATCAGCCCCAGCATTTT,CASSTDYSNQPQHF
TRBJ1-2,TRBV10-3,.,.,TGTGCCACTAAGACGGCAGGGACTAACTATGGCTACACCTTC,CATKTAGTNYGYTF
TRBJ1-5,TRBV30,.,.,TGTGCCTGGACAGGAAAGGGGGGCAATCAGCCCCAGCATTTT,CAWTGKGGNQPQHF
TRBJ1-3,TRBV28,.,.,TGTGCCAGCAGTTTTGGCGGGGGTACCATATATTTT,CASSFGGGTIYF
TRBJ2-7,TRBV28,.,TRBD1,TGTGCCACCACGCTGGGGACAGGGGGTTCGTACGAGCAGTACTTC,CATTLGTGGSYEQYF